This T cell receptor beta chain emerged from a study of blood T cell repertoires in COVID-19. The overall study: PBMCs, B-cell-depleted T cells, or T cells were the source of the cDNA or gDNA that made up the material.

This study enrolled people aged about 18 to 100 from about two dozen US geographic areas. Here immunoSEQ multiplex PCR was the method, and the copy in TCRdb shows in-frame clones only, minus some. The sample comprises 400,000 to 500,000 clones, about 88% of which are singletons, and 1.4% to 1.5% rests with the top ten. Sequences were obtained from PBMCs or T cells enriched from blood (not recorded which). This TCR was recovered from a woman in her late teens or twenties who had been exposed to COVID-19.

CDR3 region: CASSLSASGSTYEQYF. The CDR3 DNA reads as TGTGCCAGCAGCTTGTCGGCTAGCGGGTCGACCTACGAGCAGTACTTC. This rearrangement joins TRBV5-5 to TRBJ2-7; 8 nucleotides line up with TRBD2. The CDR3 length is 16 residues. The V gene end was trimmed by 1 base and the J gene end by 2 bases; junction bases not matched to a gene: 8. Germline CDR1 is SGHKS and CDR2 is YYEKEE (reference sequence).